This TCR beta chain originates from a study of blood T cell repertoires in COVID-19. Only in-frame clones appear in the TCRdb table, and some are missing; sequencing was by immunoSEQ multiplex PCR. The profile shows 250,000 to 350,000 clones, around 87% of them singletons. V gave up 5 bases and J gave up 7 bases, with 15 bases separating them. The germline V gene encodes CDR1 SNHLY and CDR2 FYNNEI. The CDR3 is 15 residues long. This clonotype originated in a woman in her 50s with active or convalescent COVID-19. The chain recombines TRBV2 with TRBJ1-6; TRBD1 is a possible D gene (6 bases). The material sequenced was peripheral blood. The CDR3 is CASSSGGGANSPLHF. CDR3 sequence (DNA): TGTGCCAGCAGTTCAGGAGGGGGGGCGAATTCACCCCTCCACTTT.